This T cell receptor beta chain was observed in a study of blood T cell repertoires in COVID-19 (dated by TCRdb to 2018 to 2020). Regarding the complete study: The collaborator samples originated in the United States, Italy and Spain and spanned the acute and convalescent phases of COVID-19. Deeply sampled blood TCRbeta repertoires from subjects exposed to, actively infected with, or recovered from COVID-19 were included in the dataset. Sample metadata almost always included a de-identified subject ID, COVID-19 status, age in years and sex. HLA class I and class II types, where available, came from metadata supplied by the sample provider rather than from assay-based typing. A freely available public database, intended as a resource for researchers studying the immune response to SARS-CoV-2, is where the repertoires were released. The prospective study material was composed of cDNA or gDNA derived from T cells, B-cell-depleted T cells, or PBMCs. Samples came from the ongoing ImmuneRACE study (first 160 participants) plus 1,254 subjects from 6 global collaborators.

The full study reports these points: The quantity of clinical and demographic metadata differed by source and by participant and was supplied without curation.

Enrolling through a virtual design, the prospective study's participants ranged in age from roughly 18 to 89 years and lived across 24 United States geographic areas. Cohort assignment in the prospective study relied on participant-reported clinical history from a screening survey and a study questionnaire. Recovered participants in ImmuneRACE Cohort 3 were defined as having two consecutive negative NP/OP PCR tests, clearance from a healthcare professional, or resolution of symptoms. Each participant in the prospective study had whole blood, serum and a nasopharyngeal or oropharyngeal swab collected by mobile phlebotomists. Participants in the prospective study had the option to provide additional blood draws and questionnaires over a roughly 2-month period. Blood samples from the prospective study were shipped frozen or at room temperature prior to DNA extraction. The immunoSEQ Assay, a bias-controlled multiplex PCR, was used to amplify TCRbeta CDR3 regions from genomic DNA. Regarding the original processing steps: The number of nucleated cells in each sample was estimated from the amplification of reference gene primers within the assay. Sequence reads were collapsed and filtered to measure the absolute abundance of every unique TCRbeta CDR3 rearrangement. Productive Simpson clonality was computed per sample as the square root of Simpson's diversity index over productive rearrangements. Not all clones reach the TCRdb copy of this immuneACCESS table, which keeps in-frame sequences only. Checked studies attribute under half of the gap to unresolved V genes and leave the rest unexplained. V, J and clone size are those of that table, while D and trimming were read from the DNA. The sample records some 500,000 clones, approximately 90% of which are singletons. The ten top clones hold roughly 1.9% of the sample.

V loses 3 bases at its end and J loses 2 bases; junction bases beyond the gene matches: 5. CDR1 and CDR2, per the germline V gene (reference sequence), are LNHDA and SQIVND. The CDR3 contains 15 residues, cysteine and phenylalanine counted. The kept DNA is CDR3 alone, 45 bases in frame from the first base. Concerning this clone: The specificity of this receptor is unknown. One base away there is no much larger clone; base qualities are not given.

The chain links TRBV19 with TRBJ2-3; 7 bases in the junction line up with TRBD2. Sample: PBMCs or T cells enriched from blood (not recorded which). The receptor comes from a woman aged 40 to 49 who had recovered from COVID-19. The DNA sequence follows: TGTGCCAGTAGTATGGGAGCGGGGCCCACAGATACGCAGTATTTT. Its product reads: CASSMGAGPTDTQYF. Supplemented by the reference TRBV19 and TRBJ2-3 proteins around the CDR3, the complete variable domain is DGGITQSPKYLFRKEGQNVTLSCEQNLNHDAMYWYRQDPGQGLRLIYYSQIVNDFQKGDIAEGYSVSREKKESFPLTVTSAQKNPTAFYLCASSMGAGPTDTQYFGPGTRLTVL.